This T cell receptor (beta chain) stems from a study of T cell responses to AZD1222 COVID-19 vaccine. Whole-study findings and limits: Spike regions recognized by vaccine-associated CD4 TCRs spanned the protein, led by 160-218 and 743-854. When two AZD1222 doses had been given, Spike-specific TCR breadth and depth rose. Most donors were white British and more were female, and clonal diversity was possibly underestimated. Among spike-specific TCRs, nearly half reportedly target unmutated variant regions.

Produced via immunoSEQ multiplex PCR; TCRdb's table is partial and in-frame only. The data show about 120,000 clones, approximately 94% seen once. Trimming removed 8 bases from V and 3 bases from J, with 14 bases in between. The CDR3 is made up of 13 amino acids. Germline-derived CDR1 and CDR2 are MNHEY and SVGAGI. Remarks on this clone: Its antigen is currently unknown.

The chain recombines TRBV6-5 with TRBJ2-7; D uncertain. The sequences come from peripheral blood, collected 28 days after the second AZD1222 dose. The receptor comes from an adult who received the AZD1222 COVID-19 vaccine. Here the CDR3 DNA reads TGTGCCAGCTCTCCGGGCAGTTACTACGAGCAGTACTTC. It is translated as CASSPGSYYEQYF.